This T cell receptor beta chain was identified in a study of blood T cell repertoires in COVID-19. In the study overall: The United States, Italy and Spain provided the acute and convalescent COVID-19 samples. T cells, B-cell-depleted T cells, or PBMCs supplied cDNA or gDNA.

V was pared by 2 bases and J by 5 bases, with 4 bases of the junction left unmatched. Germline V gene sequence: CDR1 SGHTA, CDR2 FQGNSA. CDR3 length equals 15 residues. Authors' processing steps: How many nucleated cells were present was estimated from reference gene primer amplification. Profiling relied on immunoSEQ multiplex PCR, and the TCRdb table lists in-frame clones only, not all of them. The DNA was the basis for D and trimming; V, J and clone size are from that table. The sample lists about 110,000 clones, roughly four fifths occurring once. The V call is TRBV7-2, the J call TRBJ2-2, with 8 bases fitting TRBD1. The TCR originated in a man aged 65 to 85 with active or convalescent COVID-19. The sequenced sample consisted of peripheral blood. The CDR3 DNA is TGTGCCAGCAGCTTACAGGGGGCGGATACCGGGGAGCTGTTTTTT. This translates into CASSLQGADTGELFF.